These 16 T cell receptor beta chains were sequenced from one sample in a study of CD8 T cells in Susac syndrome. When the RNA was reverse transcribed, random hexamers were used with an input of about 0.5 to 1 ug. Via MiXCR, TCRdb re-called the immunoSEQ multiplex PCR reads, giving one row per CDR3 protein. The sample gives 300,000 to 350,000 distinct CDR3 sequences, about 91% of which show up once; more than 0.06% is in the top ten. The specimen sequenced was CD4+ T cells from PBMCs. All receptors come from a human donor with multiple sclerosis.

The chain combines TRBV6-4 with TRBJ2-3; the match to TRBD1 covers 7 bases. This CDR3 is built from 16 residues. Losses at the gene ends were 6 bases for V and 4 bases for J; bases not matched to a gene: 13. Germline V gene sequence: CDR1 MRHNA, CDR2 SNTAGT. The CDR3 region is CASSAYETGNPDTQYF. The CDR3 coding sequence is TGTGCCAGCAGCGCCTATGAGACAGGGAACCCAGATACGCAGTATTTT.

The J gene is TRBJ2-4, the V gene TRBV7-9; no definite D call. The V gene's germline CDR1 is SEHNR and CDR2 FQNEAQ (reference sequence). The CDR3 runs 14 residues. V gave up 4 bases and J gave up 0 bases, with 7 bases separating them. The DNA of the CDR3 is TGTGCCAGCAGCTCTCTGCTAGCCAAAAACATTCAGTACTTC. Its protein product is CASSSLLAKNIQYF. Combining the CDR3 with reference TRBV7-9 and TRBJ2-4 gives the whole variable domain DTGVSQNPRHKITKRGQNVTFRCDPISEHNRLYWYRQTLGQGPEFLTYFQNEAQLEKSRLLSDRFSAERPKGSFSTLEIQRTEQGDSAMYLCASSSLLAKNIQYFGAGTRLSVL.

The chain is built from TRBV30 and TRBJ2-6; D gene uncertain. The ends were cut back, 4 bases at V and 4 bases at J, with 5 bases in the middle. The CDR3 loop spans 12 amino acids. Germline V gene lookup returns CDR1 GTSNPN and CDR2 SVGIG (reference sequence). CDR3 nucleotide sequence: TGTGCCTGGAATCCCGGGGCCAACGTCCTGACTTTC. Translated: CAWNPGANVLTF.

The V gene is TRBV29-1, the J gene TRBJ2-7, with 12 nucleotides matching TRBD2. After removal of 4 bases from V and 6 bases from J, the junction contained 10 bases not matched to a gene. This CDR3 comprises 15 residues. Germline-derived CDR1 and CDR2 are SQVTM and ANQGSEA. DNA of the CDR3: TGCAGCGTTGGACAGACTAGCGGGAGTTTTCGCGAGCAGTACTTC. This codes for CSVGQTSGSFREQYF.

The chain has TRBV5-1 and TRBJ2-3; D is uncertain. This CDR3 region has 15 residues. Trimming removed 0 bases at V and 6 bases at J, with 14 bases between. Germline V gene data show CDR1 as SGHRS and CDR2 as YFSETQ. CDR3 DNA sequence: TGCGCCAGCAGCTTGGAAGGACGCCTTGTGGATACGCAGTATTTT. Its protein is CASSLEGRLVDTQYF.

V and J are TRBV6-6 and TRBJ2-7; D is unclear. Trimming took 7 bases from V and 3 from J, leaving 13 bases between them. CDR1 is MNHNY, CDR2 SVGAGI, per germline (reference sequence). There are 13 residues in the CDR3. CDR3 nucleotides: TGTGCCAGCACCGAAGGAGTAAACTACGAGCAGTACTTC. This sequence encodes CASTEGVNYEQYF.

The chain combines TRBV29-1 with TRBJ2-7; 7 bases are a match to TRBD1. V dropped 2 bases and J dropped 2; count of bases not matched to a gene: 6. CDR1 and CDR2 (germline): SQVTM, ANQGSEA. This CDR3 has 14 residues. The chain's CDR3 is CSVESPGTAYEQYF. DNA of the CDR3: TGCAGCGTTGAATCTCCGGGGACAGCCTACGAGCAGTACTTC.

Concerning this clonotype: Since no conserved phenylalanine or tryptophan closes the CDR3, a read error is the likely cause. This chain uses TRBV29-1 with TRBJ2-2; TRBD2 agrees at 11 bases. CDR3 size: 16 residues. J was trimmed by 1 base and V by 6 bases; bases with no gene match: 7. Germline-derived CDR1 and CDR2 are SQVTM and ANQGSEA. The CDR3 bases are TGCAGCGTGGGCGGCCTAGCGGGGGGGAACACCGGGGAGCTGTTTTCT. The encoded protein is CSVGGLAGGNTGELFS.

The chain recombines TRBV6-6 with TRBJ2-3; 7 bases align to TRBD2. The CDR3 runs to 16 residues. With 0 bases clipped from V and 0 bases from J, the junction kept 3 bases outside the gene matches. Germline V lookup: CDR1 MNHNY, CDR2 SVGAGI (reference sequence). CDR3 protein: CASSYSGGRSTDTQYF. The CDR3 DNA is TGTGCCAGCAGTTACTCCGGGGGGAGGAGCACAGATACGCAGTATTTT.

The V gene is TRBV12-3 or TRBV12-4, the J gene TRBJ2-3; D uncertain. The CDR3 loop spans 12 amino acids. V shed 6 bases and J shed 6 bases, with 10 bases lying between them. Written as DNA, the CDR3 is TGTGCCAGCAGCGCCGTCGTGGATACGCAGTATTTT. Protein product: CASSAVVDTQYF.

This sequence joins TRBV2 and TRBJ2-3; D unresolved. Looked up from germline, CDR1 is SNHLY and CDR2 is FYNNEI. The CDR3 spans 14 residues. The germline V and J ends were trimmed by 5 bases and 4 bases, with 13 bases remaining between them. CDR3 protein: CASSLGGRADTQYF. The CDR3, as DNA: TGTGCCAGCAGTCTAGGTGGTAGGGCAGATACGCAGTATTTT.

This rearrangement joins TRBV20-1 to TRBJ2-7; 8 bases agree with TRBD2. The CDR3 contains 15 residues. V lost 3 bases and J lost 4; bases outside the gene matches: 11. CDR1 is DFQATT and CDR2 is SNEGSKA in the germline V gene (reference sequence). The CDR3 reads CSARSGQGLVYEQYF. As DNA, the CDR3 is TGCAGTGCTAGGTCTGGCCAGGGACTAGTATACGAGCAGTACTTC.

J is TRBJ2-7 and V is TRBV19, with TRBD2 matching over 7 bases. J gave up 3 bases and V 4 bases, and 9 bases lay outside the gene matches. In germline, CDR1 is LNHDA, CDR2 SQIVND (reference sequence). This CDR3 has 15 amino acids. CDR3 in amino acids: CASSKGREFVYEQYF. CDR3 nucleotides: TGTGCCAGTAGTAAGGGGCGGGAGTTCGTCTACGAGCAGTACTTC. The full variable domain, rest sourced from reference TRBV19 and TRBJ2-7, is DGGITQSPKYLFRKEGQNVTLSCEQNLNHDAMYWYRQDPGQGLRLIYYSQIVNDFQKGDIAEGYSVSREKKESFPLTVTSAQKNPTAFYLCASSKGREFVYEQYFGPGTRLTVT.

The rearrangement joins TRBV20-1 to TRBJ2-2; 14 nucleotides align to TRBD2. This CDR3 is built from 15 residues. With V trimmed by 3 bases and J by 5 bases, 2 bases remained unmatched. Per germline, CDR1 DFQATT and CDR2 SNEGSKA (reference sequence). The CDR3 DNA is TGCAGTGCTAGGACTAGCGGGGGGGGGACCGGGGAGCTGTTTTTT. This encodes CSARTSGGGTGELFF.

The chain uses TRBV10-3 and TRBJ2-1; D unresolved. Trimming stripped 6 bases from V and 8 bases from J, with 11 bases between. The CDR3 spans 12 residues. CDR1 ENHRY and CDR2 SYGVKD come from the germline V gene. The CDR3 DNA sequence: TGTGCCATCAGGGACGTTGGCGATGAGCAGTTCTTC. Translated, it gives CAIRDVGDEQFF.

The chain has TRBV29-1 and TRBJ1-1; 7 nucleotides align to TRBD1. The CDR3 sequence is 13 residues long. Trimming took 4 bases from V and 0 from J; bases not matched to a gene: 2. Germline lookup yields CDR1 SQVTM and CDR2 ANQGSEA. The CDR3: CSVATGMNTEAFF. The DNA of the CDR3 is TGCAGCGTTGCGACAGGGATGAACACTGAAGCTTTCTTT.